These T cell receptor beta chains were read from a single sample in a study of response to subunit inactivated influenza vaccine. TCRdb reprocessed the RT-PCR reads with MiXCR, giving one entry per CDR3 protein. The data contain almost 600,000 distinct CDR3 sequences, 11% to 15% of them singletons. Material: PBMCs from blood, obtained 11 to 12 days after vaccination. These receptors were collected from a man aged 45-65 years who received an inactivated influenza vaccine. The CDR3 runs from the conserved cysteine through the conserved F or W. The D gene is left open where the match is weak. The size entry is marked missing in some rows and otherwise reads once, few, many or a size class.

>TRBJ2-6|.|.|TRBV6-5
CASSYSAAGANVLTF
>TRBJ2-7|TRBD1|many|TRBV10-3
CAISDPGQRYEQYF
>TRBJ2-7|.|few|TRBV21-1
CANPSDRGKNYEQYF
>TRBJ2-3|.|.|TRBV20-1
CSATGGGNLDTQYF
>TRBJ1-4|.|few|TRBV14
CASSQDWGNEKLFF
>TRBJ2-7|.|many|TRBV15
CATSRDRGSYEQYF
>TRBJ2-7|.|.|TRBV20-1
CSALQEAHEQYF
>TRBJ1-2|.|few|TRBV28
CASRPGVSDYGYTF
>TRBJ2-5|.|few|TRBV20-1
CSARDWVSGETQYF
>TRBJ2-1|TRBD1|.|TRBV5-1
CASSFLPDSTGGFEQFF
>TRBJ1-3|TRBD1|few|TRBV4-3
CASSHDATGTGNTIYF
>TRBJ2-7|.|many|TRBV29-1
CSASGTSIYEQYF
>TRBJ2-3|.|.|TRBV5-1
CASSLTASVPTDTQYF
>TRBJ2-5|TRBD1|.|TRBV7-7
CASSFGTGSSETQYF
>TRBJ1-1|.|.|TRBV5-1
CASRWGKDTEAFF
>TRBJ1-2|.|many|TRBV5-6
CASSSGTEGYTF
>TRBJ2-2|.|few|TRBV29-1
CSVDFGGNTGELFF
>TRBJ1-5|.|.|TRBV6-1
CASSETGRGSPQHF
>TRBJ1-6|.|.|TRBV5-6
CASSPTYNSPLHF
>TRBJ1-1|.|many|TRBV28
CASTLMGRGTEAFF
>TRBJ2-1|.|few|TRBV20-1
CSARGESGLLEQLF
>TRBJ2-3|TRBD2|.|TRBV12-3/TRBV12-4
CASKNSGGFTDTQYF
>TRBJ2-4|.|few|TRBV29-1
CSVGWQGGNIQYF
>TRBJ2-7|TRBD2|few|TRBV6-5
CASSYSRGGNYEQYF
>TRBJ2-7|.|.|TRBV6-2/TRBV6-3
CASTRPGEVEQYF
>TRBJ1-6|TRBD1|few|TRBV7-2
CASNRGGDNSPLHF
>TRBJ2-7|.|many|TRBV3-1
CASSQEVRAEQYF
>TRBJ2-7|.|.|TRBV7-2
CASSLAAGSLYEQYF
>TRBJ2-2|.|.|TRBV6-2/TRBV6-3
CASSYPFRTGELFF
>TRBJ2-5|TRBD2|once|TRBV4-1
CASSQVGSGKQETQYF
>TRBJ2-1|TRBD1|few|TRBV6-2/TRBV6-3
CASKDRGRGYNEQFF
>TRBJ1-2|TRBD1|few|TRBV12-3/TRBV12-4
CASSWTGSYGYTF
>TRBJ1-1|.|few|TRBV19
CASGGVSTNTEAFF
>TRBJ2-2|.|many|TRBV12-3/TRBV12-4
CASSFGGQLLTGELFF